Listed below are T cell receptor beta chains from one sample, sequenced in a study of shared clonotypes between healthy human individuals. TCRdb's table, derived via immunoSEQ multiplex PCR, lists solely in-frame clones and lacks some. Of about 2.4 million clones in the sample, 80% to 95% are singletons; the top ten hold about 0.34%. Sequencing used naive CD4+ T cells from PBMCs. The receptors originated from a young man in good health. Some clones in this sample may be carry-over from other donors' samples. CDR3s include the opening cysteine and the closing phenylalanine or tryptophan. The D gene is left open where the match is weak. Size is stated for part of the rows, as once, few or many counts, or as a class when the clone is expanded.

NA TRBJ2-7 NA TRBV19 TGTGCCAGTAGGGATCGTGGGGGCCTGAACTACGAGCAGTACTTC CASRDRGGLNYEQYF
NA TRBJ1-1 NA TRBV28 TGTGCCAGCATCCTCCCGGGACAGAACACTGAAGCTTTCTTT CASILPGQNTEAFF
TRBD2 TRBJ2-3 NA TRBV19 TGTGCCAGTAGTTCCGGACTAGCGGGAAGCACAGATACGCAGTATTTT CASSSGLAGSTDTQYF
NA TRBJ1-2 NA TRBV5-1 TGCGCCAGCAGCTTGCAGGGCGGGCTGGGGGGCTACACCTTC CASSLQGGLGGYTF
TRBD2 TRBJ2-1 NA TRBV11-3 TGTGCCAGCAGCTTAGGGGGGGGAGACTCCTACAATGAGCAGTTCTTC CASSLGGGDSYNEQFF
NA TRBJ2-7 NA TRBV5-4 TGTGCCAGCAGCTCAGCGACAGGCTCCTACGAGCAGTACTTC CASSSATGSYEQYF
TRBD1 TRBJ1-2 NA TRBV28 TGTGCCAGCAGTCCGGGACAGGTGGGTGGCTATGGCTACACCTTC CASSPGQVGGYGYTF
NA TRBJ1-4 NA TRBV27 TGTGCCAGCAGTTTTGGGGCAACTAATGAAAAACTGTTTTTT CASSFGATNEKLFF
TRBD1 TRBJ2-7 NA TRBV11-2 TGTGCCAGCAGCGCCCCGGGACAGGTCCGATACTTC CASSAPGQVRYF
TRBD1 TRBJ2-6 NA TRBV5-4 TGTGCCAGCAGCCCCCGGACAGGTTCAGGGGCCAACGTCCTGACTTTC CASSPRTGSGANVLTF
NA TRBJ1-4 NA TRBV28 TGTGCCAGCAGTTTAGAGGGAGCTAATGAAAAACTGTTTTTT CASSLEGANEKLFF
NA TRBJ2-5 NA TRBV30 TGTGCCGTATTCGGCGGGGCGCGAACCCAGTACTTC CAVFGGARTQYF
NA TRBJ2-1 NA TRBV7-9 TGTGCCAGCAGCTTAGCGGGACGCCTATACAATGAGCAGTTCTTC CASSLAGRLYNEQFF
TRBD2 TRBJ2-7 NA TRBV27 TGTGCCAGCAGTTCTCGGGAGGGCCCCTACGAGCAGTACTTC CASSSREGPYEQYF
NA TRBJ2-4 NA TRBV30 TGTGCCTGGAGTTTGACAGTGAACATTCAGTACTTC CAWSLTVNIQYF
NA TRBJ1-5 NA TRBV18 TGTGCCAGCTCACCCCTCGAGAGGCAGCCCCAGCATTTT CASSPLERQPQHF
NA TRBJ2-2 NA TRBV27 TGTGCCAGCAGTTTATTGAACCATATCACCGGGGAGCTGTTTTTT CASSLLNHITGELFF
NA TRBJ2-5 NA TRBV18 TGTGCCAGCTCACTTATGTACCAAGAGACCCAGTACTTC CASSLMYQETQYF
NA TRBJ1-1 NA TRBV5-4 TGTGCCAGCAGCTCGAGGGGGGGAAGGACTGAAGCTTTCTTT CASSSRGGRTEAFF
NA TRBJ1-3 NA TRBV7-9 TGTGCCAGCAGCTTATGGGCAGGCGTGACTGGAAACACCATATATTTT CASSLWAGVTGNTIYF
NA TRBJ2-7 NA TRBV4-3 TGCGCCAGCAGCCAAGGGGTGGGACGGAATACGTACGAGCAGTACTTC CASSQGVGRNTYEQYF
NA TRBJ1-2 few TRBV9 TGTGCCAGCAGCGCGACCACTAGGGGTGGCTACACCTTC CASSATTRGGYTF
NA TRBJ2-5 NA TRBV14 TGTGCCAGCAGCCAACAGAACCAAGAGACCCAGTACTTC CASSQQNQETQYF
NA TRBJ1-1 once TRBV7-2 TGTGCCAGCAGCTTAGTAGGTGTGAGCACTGAAGCTTTCTTT CASSLVGVSTEAFF
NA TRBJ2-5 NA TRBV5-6 TGTGCCAGCAGCTTGGTTGGAGGCCGCGGGTGGGAGACCCAGTACTTC CASSLVGGRGWETQYF
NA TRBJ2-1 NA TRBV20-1 TGCAGTGCCCAGTCCTACAATGAGCAGTTCTTC CSAQSYNEQFF
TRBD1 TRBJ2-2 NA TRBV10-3 TGTGCCATCAGTGCAACAGGGGCCGGGGAGCTGTTTTTT CAISATGAGELFF
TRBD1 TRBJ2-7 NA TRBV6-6 TGTGCCAGCAGTCCCGGGACAGGCCACGAGCAGTACTTC CASSPGTGHEQYF
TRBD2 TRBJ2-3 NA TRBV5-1 TGCGCCAGCAGCCTGGGGACTAGCGGTAGCACAGATACGCAGTATTTT CASSLGTSGSTDTQYF
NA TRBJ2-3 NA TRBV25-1 TGTGCCAGCAGTGACAATGGGCAGCTATACACAGATACGCAGTATTTT CASSDNGQLYTDTQYF
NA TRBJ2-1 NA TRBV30 TGTGCCTGGAAGTCCCGCCTGGCCTACAATGAGCAGTTCTTC CAWKSRLAYNEQFF
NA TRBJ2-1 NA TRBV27 TGTGCCAGCAGGGAGCGGTGGCTCGGGGAGCAGTTCTTC CASRERWLGEQFF
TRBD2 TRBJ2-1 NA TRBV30 TGTGCCTGGAGGGGAGCGGGAGCGGGAGGCTACAATGAGCAGTTCTTC CAWRGAGAGGYNEQFF
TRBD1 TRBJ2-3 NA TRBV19 TGTGCCAGTAGGACGACAGGGGGCTTGGGAGGGGATACGCAGTATTTT CASRTTGGLGGDTQYF
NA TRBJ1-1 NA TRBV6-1 TGTGCCAGCAGTTACCAGGGTTATGCTTTCTTT CASSYQGYAFF
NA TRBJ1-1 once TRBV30 TGTGCCTGGAGTACGCTTTTGAACACTGAAGCTTTCTTT CAWSTLLNTEAFF
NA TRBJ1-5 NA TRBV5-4 TGTGCCAGCAGCTTGGAGGGGGGGCCCCAGCATTTT CASSLEGGPQHF
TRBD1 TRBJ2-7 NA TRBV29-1 TGCAGCGCCCGGACCGGGACAGGGGCTTACGAGCAGTACTTC CSARTGTGAYEQYF
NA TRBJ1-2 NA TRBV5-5 TGTGCCAGCAGCTTGGTTCAGGGGTATGGCTACACCTTC CASSLVQGYGYTF